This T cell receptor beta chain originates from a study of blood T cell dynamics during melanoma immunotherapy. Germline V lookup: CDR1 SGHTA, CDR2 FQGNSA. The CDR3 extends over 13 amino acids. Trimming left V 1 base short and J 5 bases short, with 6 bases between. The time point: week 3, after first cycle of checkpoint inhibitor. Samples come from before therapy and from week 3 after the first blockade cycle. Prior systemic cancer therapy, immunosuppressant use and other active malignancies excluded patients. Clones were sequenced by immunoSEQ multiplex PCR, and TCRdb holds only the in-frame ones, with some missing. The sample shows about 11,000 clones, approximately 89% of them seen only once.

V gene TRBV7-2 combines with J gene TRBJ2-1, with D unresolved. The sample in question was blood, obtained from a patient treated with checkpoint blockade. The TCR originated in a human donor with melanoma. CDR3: CASSLGLDNEQFF. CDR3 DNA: TGTGCCAGCAGCTTAGGGCTGGACAATGAGCAGTTCTTC.